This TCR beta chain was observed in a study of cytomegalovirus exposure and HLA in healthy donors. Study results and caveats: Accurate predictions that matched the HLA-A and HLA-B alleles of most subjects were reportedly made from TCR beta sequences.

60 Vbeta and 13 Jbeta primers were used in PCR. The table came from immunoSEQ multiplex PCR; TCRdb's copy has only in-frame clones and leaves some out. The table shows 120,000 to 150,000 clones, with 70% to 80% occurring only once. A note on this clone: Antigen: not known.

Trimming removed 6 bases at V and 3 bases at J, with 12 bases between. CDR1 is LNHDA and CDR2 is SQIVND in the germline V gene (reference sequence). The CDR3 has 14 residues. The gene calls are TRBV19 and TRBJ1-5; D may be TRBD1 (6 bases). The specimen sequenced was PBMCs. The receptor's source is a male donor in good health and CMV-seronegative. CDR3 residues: CASSLTGYNQPQHF. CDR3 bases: TGTGCCAGTAGCTTGACAGGCTACAATCAGCCCCAGCATTTT.